This T cell receptor (beta chain) was captured by sequencing in a study of neurological immune-mediated disorders. This clonotype occurred many times. The cDNA came from 5'RACE, which used 10-nucleotide random UMIs. TCRdb redid the calling of the 5' RACE reads with MiXCR, one entry per CDR3 protein. The sample carries some 37,000 distinct CDR3 sequences, 13% to 15% recorded once. The CDR3 consists of 14 residues. The V gene lost 7 bases and the J gene lost 10 bases, with 21 bases spanning the gap. The chain employs TRBV12-3 or TRBV12-4 and TRBJ2-3; TRBD2 is a possible D gene (6 bases). This clonotype originated in a woman between 50 and 59 years old with HTLV-1-associated myelopathy (HAM/TSP). The specimen sequenced was PBMCs. In DNA form, the CDR3 reads TGTGCCAGCACCTACAGTTTATTGCGGGGCCCGCAGTATTTT. It yields the protein CASTYSLLRGPQYF.